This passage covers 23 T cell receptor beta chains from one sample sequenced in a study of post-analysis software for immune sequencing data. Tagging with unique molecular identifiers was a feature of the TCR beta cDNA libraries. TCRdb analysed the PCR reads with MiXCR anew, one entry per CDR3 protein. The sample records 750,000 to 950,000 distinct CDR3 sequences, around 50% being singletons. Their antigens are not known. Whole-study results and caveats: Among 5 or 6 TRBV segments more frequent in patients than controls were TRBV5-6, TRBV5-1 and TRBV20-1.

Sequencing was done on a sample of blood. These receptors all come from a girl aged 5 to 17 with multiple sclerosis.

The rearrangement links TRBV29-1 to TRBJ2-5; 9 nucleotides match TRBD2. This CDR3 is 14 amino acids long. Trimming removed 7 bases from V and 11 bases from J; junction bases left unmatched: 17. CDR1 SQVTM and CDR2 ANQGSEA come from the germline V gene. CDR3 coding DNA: TGCAGCGGAGCAGGACTAGCGAAAGAAAATGAGCAGTACTTC. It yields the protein CSGAGLAKENEQYF.

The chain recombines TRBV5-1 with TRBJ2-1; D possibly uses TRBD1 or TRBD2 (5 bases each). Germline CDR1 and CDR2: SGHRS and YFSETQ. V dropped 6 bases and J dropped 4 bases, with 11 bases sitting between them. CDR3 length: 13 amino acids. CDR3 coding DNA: TGCGCCAGCAAAAGGGACGTATACAATGAGCAGTTCTTC. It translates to CASKRDVYNEQFF.

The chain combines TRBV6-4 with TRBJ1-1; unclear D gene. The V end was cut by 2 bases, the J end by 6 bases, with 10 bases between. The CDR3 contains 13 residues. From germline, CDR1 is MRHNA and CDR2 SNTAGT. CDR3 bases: TGTGCCAGCAGTGACGGGTTTTCCTCTGAAGCTTTCTTT. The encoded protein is CASSDGFSSEAFF.

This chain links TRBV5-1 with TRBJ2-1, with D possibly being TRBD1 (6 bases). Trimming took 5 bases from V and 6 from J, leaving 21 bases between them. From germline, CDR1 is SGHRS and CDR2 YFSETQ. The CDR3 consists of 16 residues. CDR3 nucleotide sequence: TGCGCCAGCAGAGAATTTCTCCAGGGGAATATCAATGAGCAGTTCTTC. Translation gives CASREFLQGNINEQFF.

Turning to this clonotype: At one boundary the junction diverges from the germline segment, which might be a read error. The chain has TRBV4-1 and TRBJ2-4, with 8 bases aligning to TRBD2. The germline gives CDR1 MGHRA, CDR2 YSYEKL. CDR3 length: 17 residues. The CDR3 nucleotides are TGCGCCAGCAGCCAAGATAGCCTAGCGGGTTCCAAAAGCATTCAGTACTTC. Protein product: CASSQDSLAGSKSIQYF.

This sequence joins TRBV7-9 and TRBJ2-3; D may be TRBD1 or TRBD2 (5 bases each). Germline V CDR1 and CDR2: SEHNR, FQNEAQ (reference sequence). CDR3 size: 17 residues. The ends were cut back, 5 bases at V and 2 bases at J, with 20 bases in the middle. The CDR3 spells CASSTGRGDPNTDTQYF. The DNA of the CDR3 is TGTGCCAGCAGCACGGGACGGGGTGATCCAAACACAGATACGCAGTATTTT.

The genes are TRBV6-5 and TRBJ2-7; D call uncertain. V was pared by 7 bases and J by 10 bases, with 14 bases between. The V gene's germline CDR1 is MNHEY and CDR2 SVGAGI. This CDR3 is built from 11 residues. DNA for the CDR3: TGTGCCAGCACTCACGGGCTCACCCAGTACTTC. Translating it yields CASTHGLTQYF.

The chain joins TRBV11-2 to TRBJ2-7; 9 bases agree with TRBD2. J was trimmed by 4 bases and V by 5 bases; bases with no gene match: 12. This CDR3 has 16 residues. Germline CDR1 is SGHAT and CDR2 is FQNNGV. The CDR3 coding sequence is TGTGCCAGCAGCAGCCACCGGGTAGCGGGGGTTTACGAGCAGTACTTC. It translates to CASSSHRVAGVYEQYF.

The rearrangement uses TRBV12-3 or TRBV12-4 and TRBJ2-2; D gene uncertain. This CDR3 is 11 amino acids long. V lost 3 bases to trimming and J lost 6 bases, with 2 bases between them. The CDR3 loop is CASSLPGELFF. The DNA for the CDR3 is TGTGCCAGCAGTTTGCCCGGGGAGCTGTTTTTT.

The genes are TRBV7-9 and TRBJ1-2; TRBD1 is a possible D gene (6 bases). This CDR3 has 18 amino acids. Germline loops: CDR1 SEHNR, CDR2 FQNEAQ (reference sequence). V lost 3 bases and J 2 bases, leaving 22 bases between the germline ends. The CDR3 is CASSFGRQGTLGNYGYTF. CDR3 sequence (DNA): TGTGCCAGCAGCTTCGGAAGGCAGGGGACTTTGGGGAACTATGGCTACACCTTC.

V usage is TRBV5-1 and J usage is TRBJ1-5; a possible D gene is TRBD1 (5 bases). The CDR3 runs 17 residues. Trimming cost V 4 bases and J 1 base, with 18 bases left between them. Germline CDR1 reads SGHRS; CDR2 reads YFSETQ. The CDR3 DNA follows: TGCGCCAGCAGCGTTTGGATAGGGGTGGGGAGCAATCAGCCCCAGCATTTT. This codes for CASSVWIGVGSNQPQHF.

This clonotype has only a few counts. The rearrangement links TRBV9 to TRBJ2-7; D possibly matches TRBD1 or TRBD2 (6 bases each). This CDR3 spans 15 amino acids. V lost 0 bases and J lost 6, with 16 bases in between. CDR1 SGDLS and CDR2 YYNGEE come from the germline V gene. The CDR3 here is CASSVGGRRGGEQYF. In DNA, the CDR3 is TGTGCCAGCAGCGTAGGAGGGAGGCGAGGGGGCGAGCAGTACTTC. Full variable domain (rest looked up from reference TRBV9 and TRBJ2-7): DSGVTQTPKHLITATGQRVTLRCSPRSGDLSVYWYQQSLDQGLQFLIQYYNGEERAKGNILERFSAQQFPDLHSELNLSSLELGDSALYFCASSVGGRRGGEQYFGPGTRLTVT.

The CDR3, as DNA: TGTGCCAGCAGTTTCTACCCGGACAGGGCCTACGACAATGAGCAGTTCTTC. Translated: CASSFYPDRAYDNEQFF. The chain joins TRBV6-2 or TRBV6-3 to TRBJ2-1, with 8 positions matching TRBD1. Germline assignment: CDR1 MNHEY and CDR2 SVGEGT. The trim removed 4 bases at V and 5 bases at J, leaving 13 bases unmatched. This CDR3 has 17 amino acids.

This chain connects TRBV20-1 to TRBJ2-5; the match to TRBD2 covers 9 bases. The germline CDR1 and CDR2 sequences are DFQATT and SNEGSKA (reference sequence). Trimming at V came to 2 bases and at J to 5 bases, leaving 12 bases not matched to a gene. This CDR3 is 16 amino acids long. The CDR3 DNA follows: TGCAGTGCTAGATCCGCCGGAGCGGGAGGACTTGAGACCCAGTACTTC. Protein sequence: CSARSAGAGGLETQYF.

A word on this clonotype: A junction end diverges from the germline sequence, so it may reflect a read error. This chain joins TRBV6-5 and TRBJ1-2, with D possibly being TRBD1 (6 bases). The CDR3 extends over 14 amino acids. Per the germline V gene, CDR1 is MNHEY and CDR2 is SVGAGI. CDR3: CASSDSQGHYGYTF. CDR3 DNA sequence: TGTGCCAGCAGTGACTCGCAGGGGCACTATGGCTACACCTTC.

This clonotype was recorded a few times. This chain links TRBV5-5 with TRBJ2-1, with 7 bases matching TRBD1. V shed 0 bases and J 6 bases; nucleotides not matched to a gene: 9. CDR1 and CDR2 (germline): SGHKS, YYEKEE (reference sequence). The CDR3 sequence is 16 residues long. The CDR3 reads CASSLAVGTESNEQFF. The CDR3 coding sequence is TGTGCCAGCAGCTTGGCCGTGGGGACAGAATCCAATGAGCAGTTCTTC. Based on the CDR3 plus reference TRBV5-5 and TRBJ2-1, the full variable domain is DAGVTQSPTHLIKTRGQQVTLRCSPISGHKSVSWYQQVLGQGPQFIFQYYEKEERGRGNFPDRFSARQFPNYSSELNVNALLLGDSALYLCASSLAVGTESNEQFFGPGTRLTVL.

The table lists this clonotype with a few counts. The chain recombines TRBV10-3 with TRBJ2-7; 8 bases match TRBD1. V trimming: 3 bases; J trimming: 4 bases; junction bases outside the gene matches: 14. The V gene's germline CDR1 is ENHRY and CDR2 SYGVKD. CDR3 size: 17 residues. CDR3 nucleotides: TGTGCCATCAGTGACCCCGACTCGAGCAGGGGGCGGTACGAGCAGTACTTC. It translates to CAISDPDSSRGRYEQYF.

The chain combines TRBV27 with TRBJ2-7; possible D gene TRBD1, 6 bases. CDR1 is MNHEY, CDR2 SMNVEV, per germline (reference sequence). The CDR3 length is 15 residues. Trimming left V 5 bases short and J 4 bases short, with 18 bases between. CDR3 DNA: TGTGCCAGCAGTCCCCTGGACAGCCCAGTATACGAGCAGTACTTC. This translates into CASSPLDSPVYEQYF.

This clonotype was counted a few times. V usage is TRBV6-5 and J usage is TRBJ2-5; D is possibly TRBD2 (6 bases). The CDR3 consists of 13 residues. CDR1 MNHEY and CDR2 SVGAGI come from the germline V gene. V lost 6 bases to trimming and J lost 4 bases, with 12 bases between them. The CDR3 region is CASRPGGGETQYF. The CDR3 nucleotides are TGTGCCAGCAGACCCGGGGGTGGAGAGACCCAGTACTTC.

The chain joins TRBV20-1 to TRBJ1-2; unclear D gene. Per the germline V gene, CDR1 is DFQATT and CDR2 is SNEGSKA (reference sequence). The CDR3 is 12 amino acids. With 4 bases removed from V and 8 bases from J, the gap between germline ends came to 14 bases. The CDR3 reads CSANREGLGYTF. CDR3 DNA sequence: TGCAGTGCTAATCGGGAGGGCCTCGGCTACACCTTC.

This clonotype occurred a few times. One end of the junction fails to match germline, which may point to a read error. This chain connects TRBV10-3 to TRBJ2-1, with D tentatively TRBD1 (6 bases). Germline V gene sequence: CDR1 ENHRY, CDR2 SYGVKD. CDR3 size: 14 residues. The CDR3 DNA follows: TGTACCATCAGTCAGGACAGCGATTACAATGAGCAGTTCTTC. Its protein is CTISQDSDYNEQFF.

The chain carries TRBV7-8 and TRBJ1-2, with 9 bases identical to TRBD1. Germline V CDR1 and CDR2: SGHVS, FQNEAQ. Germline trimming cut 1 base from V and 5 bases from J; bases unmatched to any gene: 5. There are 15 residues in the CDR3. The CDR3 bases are TGTGCCAGCAGCTTAGGGACAGGGGATAGGTATGGCTACACCTTC. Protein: CASSLGTGDRYGYTF.

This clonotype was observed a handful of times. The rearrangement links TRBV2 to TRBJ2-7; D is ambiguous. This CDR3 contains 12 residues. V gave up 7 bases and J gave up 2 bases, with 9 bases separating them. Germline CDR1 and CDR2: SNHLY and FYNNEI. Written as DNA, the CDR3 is TGTGCCAGCATAGGGTCGCCCTACGAGCAGTACTTC. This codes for CASIGSPYEQYF.